The 29 T cell receptor beta chains reported below all come from one sample, sequenced in a study of CD8+CD57+ T cells in acquired aplastic anemia. The TCR beta profiling, which covered VDJ combination and CDR3 sequence, was carried out using genomic DNA as the template. TCRdb re-called the reads with MiXCR, one entry per CDR3 protein. In the table there are about 190,000 distinct CDR3 sequences, 54% of which are singletons. Sequencing was carried out using sorted CD4+, CD8+, or CD8+CD57+ T cells (not recorded which) from PBMCs. These receptors all come from a human donor in good health, serving as a control.

Ten or more counts support this clonotype. The rearrangement uses TRBV6-5 and TRBJ2-3; D uncertain. V lost 0 bases, J lost 5 bases, and 12 bases lay in between. This CDR3 contains 15 residues. Germline values: CDR1 MNHEY, CDR2 SVGAGI. In DNA, the CDR3 is TGTGCCAGCAGTTACTCGCAGGCATCCGGAGATACGCAGTATTTT. As protein: CASSYSQASGDTQYF.

The chain joins TRBV29-1 to TRBJ2-7, with D perhaps matching TRBD1 (5 bases). The germline V gene encodes CDR1 SQVTM and CDR2 ANQGSEA. The CDR3 runs 14 residues. V was cut by 4 bases and J by 12 bases, with 25 bases left in between. CDR3 in DNA: TGCAGCGTTGTTTACAGCTTAGGCGCCAGGGCTTCGTACTTC. This sequence encodes CSVVYSLGARASYF.

This clonotype was recorded at least ten times. The CDR3 nucleotides read TGCGCCAGCAGCTTGGAAGGGCGCCAAGAGACCCAGTACTTC. Translation gives CASSLEGRQETQYF. This chain uses TRBV5-1 with TRBJ2-5; no firm D call. There are 14 residues in the CDR3. V lost 0 bases and J 1 base, leaving 7 bases between the germline ends. Germline V gene lookup returns CDR1 SGHRS and CDR2 YFSETQ.

A word on this clonotype: The CDR3 end shows no conserved phenylalanine or tryptophan, and so a read error is likely. Because the CDR3's place on the DNA is in doubt, the DNA is left out and the CDR3 is given as listed by TCRdb. This chain joins TRBV20-1 and TRBJ2-5. Ends included, the CDR3 has 8 residues. Germline CDR1 DFQATT, CDR2 SNEGSKA (reference sequence). The CDR3 here is CSARDQGS.

In its sample, this clonotype was seen many times. V and J are TRBV11-2 and TRBJ2-6; 7 nucleotides match TRBD1. The CDR3 runs 15 residues. Germline V gives CDR1 SGHAT, CDR2 FQNNGV. V trimming: 5 bases; J trimming: 2 bases; junction bases outside the gene matches: 3. The CDR3 is CASSHTGAGANVLTF. The CDR3 nucleotides are TGTGCCAGCAGCCATACAGGGGCTGGGGCCAACGTCCTGACTTTC. Full variable domain (outside the CDR3, taken from reference TRBV11-2 and TRBJ2-6): EAGVAQSPRYKIIEKRQSVAFWCNPISGHATLYWYQQILGQGPKLLIQFQNNGVVDDSQLPKDRFSAERLKGVDSTLKIQPAKLEDSAVYLCASSHTGAGANVLTFGAGSRLTVL.

This clonotype was observed many times. The genes are TRBV10-3 and TRBJ2-7; the D gene is possibly TRBD1 (6 bases). The V gene lost 6 bases and the J gene lost 0 bases, with 15 bases spanning the gap. CDR3 size: 15 residues. Germline CDR1 ENHRY, CDR2 SYGVKD. The CDR3 nucleotides read TGTGCCATCAGGAAACAGGGCCCCAGCTCCTACGAGCAGTACTTC. Protein product: CAIRKQGPSSYEQYF.

The chain combines TRBV19 with TRBJ2-3; 15 nucleotides line up with TRBD2. V was pared by 5 bases and J by 1 base, with 7 bases of the junction left unmatched. This CDR3 has 18 amino acids. Germline V gene lookup returns CDR1 LNHDA and CDR2 SQIVND (reference sequence). CDR3 in amino acids: CASSPRTSGGAGTDTQYF. CDR3 in DNA: TGTGCCAGTAGTCCGCGGACTAGCGGGGGGGCCGGCACAGATACGCAGTATTTT.

This clonotype has ten or more counts. The rearrangement uses TRBV5-8 and TRBJ1-4, with D uncertain. V was cut by 1 base and J by 4 bases, with 5 bases left in between. Germline V gene sequence: CDR1 SGHTS, CDR2 YDEGEE. The CDR3 sequence is 13 residues long. CDR3 bases: TGTGCCAGCAGCTTGTACAGTAATGAAAAACTGTTTTTT. Residues: CASSLYSNEKLFF.

The chain couples TRBV7-9 to TRBJ1-2, with D unclear. Deletions cut 5 bases from V and 4 bases from J, with 17 bases between. The CDR3 is made up of 15 amino acids. Germline CDR1 reads SEHNR; CDR2 reads FQNEAQ (reference sequence). This chain's CDR3 is CASSANPTPRYGYTF. The CDR3 coding sequence is TGTGCCAGCAGCGCAAACCCGACACCCCGCTATGGCTACACCTTC.

This clonotype was observed at least ten times. The chain recombines TRBV12-3 or TRBV12-4 with TRBJ1-1; D remains ambiguous. This CDR3 has 15 amino acids. V was cut by 5 bases and J by 2 bases, with 15 bases left in between. The CDR3 DNA follows: TGTGCCAGCAGTCTCAGGCCGAAGGGTAACACTGAAGCTTTCTTT. Its protein product is CASSLRPKGNTEAFF.

The chain employs TRBV12-3 or TRBV12-4 and TRBJ2-1; D gene uncertain. The length of the CDR3 is 11 residues. V lost 8 bases, J lost 8 bases, and 10 bases lay in between. CDR3: CASSGVDEQFF. For the CDR3, the DNA is TGTGCCAGCTCTGGAGTTGATGAGCAGTTCTTC.

In this sample, this clonotype turned up a few times. This may be a read error, as it is one base from a much larger clone. This chain joins TRBV19 and TRBJ1-1; D call uncertain. There are 13 residues in the CDR3. Germline values: CDR1 LNHDA, CDR2 SQIVND (reference sequence). The V gene lost 5 bases and the J gene lost 3 bases, with 10 bases spanning the gap. The CDR3 protein is CASSAGLHTEAFF. CDR3 DNA: TGTGCCAGTAGTGCCGGATTACACACTGAAGCTTTCTTT.

This clonotype occurred many times. This rearrangement joins TRBV11-3 to TRBJ1-5; a weak D match, TRBD1 (5 bases). The CDR3 is made up of 18 amino acids. Germline CDR1 is SGHNT and CDR2 is YENEEA. Trimming stripped 1 base from V and 0 bases from J, with 16 bases between. This CDR3 is CASSLAGDQGDSNQPQHF. The CDR3 nucleotides read TGTGCCAGCAGCTTAGCGGGGGACCAGGGAGATAGCAATCAGCCCCAGCATTTT. Full variable domain (remainder filled in from reference TRBV11-3 and TRBJ1-5): EAGVVQSPRYKIIEKKQPVAFWCNPISGHNTLYWYLQNLGQGPELLIRYENEEAVDDSQLPKDRFSAERLKGVDSTLKIQPAELGDSAVYLCASSLAGDQGDSNQPQHFGDGTRLSIL.

The V and J genes are TRBV29-1 and TRBJ2-5, with D tentatively TRBD1 or TRBD2 (5 bases each). In germline, CDR1 is SQVTM, CDR2 ANQGSEA. This CDR3 comprises 13 residues. Trimming removed 6 bases from V and 4 bases from J, with 15 bases in between. CDR3: CSVLRPGRETQYF. For the CDR3, the DNA is TGCAGCGTCCTAAGGCCAGGGAGAGAGACCCAGTACTTC.

This clonotype was counted a single time. The V gene is TRBV24-1, the J gene TRBJ2-3, with D unresolved. This CDR3 has 11 amino acids. Germline CDR1 reads KGHDR; CDR2 reads SFDVKD. Trimming removed 5 bases at V and 4 bases at J, with 3 bases between. CDR3 DNA: TGTGCCACCAGTGCGGCAGATACGCAGTATTTT. Its protein product is CATSAADTQYF.

This clonotype was recorded many times. The chain uses TRBV20-1 and TRBJ2-7, with TRBD2 as a possible D gene (6 bases). Germline V gives CDR1 DFQATT, CDR2 SNEGSKA (reference sequence). The CDR3 runs 16 residues. With 3 bases removed from V and 3 bases from J, the gap between germline ends came to 21 bases. The CDR3 loop is CSARKRGVWGDYEQYF. DNA of the CDR3: TGCAGTGCTAGGAAGAGGGGCGTTTGGGGGGACTACGAGCAGTACTTC.

This clonotype showed up many times. The chain couples TRBV11-2 to TRBJ2-2, with D possibly being TRBD1 or TRBD2 (5 bases each). CDR3 length equals 15 residues. Germline V gene lookup returns CDR1 SGHAT and CDR2 FQNNGV. V was pared by 2 bases and J by 5 bases, with 12 bases between. In DNA, the CDR3 is TGTGCCAGCAGCTTACAGGGTTCGGGAACCGGGGAGCTGTTTTTT. It yields the protein CASSLQGSGTGELFF. The full variable domain, with the rest looked up from reference TRBV11-2 and TRBJ2-2, is EAGVAQSPRYKIIEKRQSVAFWCNPISGHATLYWYQQILGQGPKLLIQFQNNGVVDDSQLPKDRFSAERLKGVDSTLKIQPAKLEDSAVYLCASSLQGSGTGELFFGEGSRLTVL.

V gene TRBV9 combines with J gene TRBJ1-3, with D uncertain. CDR3 length: 12 amino acids. The germline V gene has CDR1 SGDLS and CDR2 YYNGEE. V lost 0 bases to trimming and J lost 8 bases, with 6 bases between them. Here the CDR3 DNA reads TGTGCCAGCAGCGTAGAGACGGACACCATATATTTT. Translating gives CASSVETDTIYF.

This chain joins TRBV29-1 and TRBJ1-1; D uncertain. V dropped 7 bases and J dropped 4 bases, with 16 bases sitting between them. There are 13 residues in the CDR3. CDR1 and CDR2 (germline): SQVTM, ANQGSEA. The CDR3: CSARSWAGTEAFF. CDR3 DNA: TGCAGCGCGAGAAGTTGGGCGGGCACTGAAGCTTTCTTT.

The chain uses TRBV10-1 and TRBJ1-1, with TRBD1 as a possible D gene (5 bases). Germline values: CDR1 WNHNN, CDR2 SYGVQD (reference sequence). This CDR3 has 12 amino acids. V lost 6 bases to trimming and J lost 7 bases, with 12 bases between them. CDR3 coding DNA: TGCGCCAGCAGCCCCGACAGAATTGAAGCTTTCTTT. Translated, it gives CASSPDRIEAFF.

This chain links TRBV20-1 with TRBJ1-1, with D maybe TRBD1 (6 bases). Per the germline V gene, CDR1 is DFQATT and CDR2 is SNEGSKA (reference sequence). CDR3 length: 13 amino acids. Deletions cut 2 bases from V and 6 bases from J, with 13 bases between. CDR3 amino acids: CSARQGNRAEAFF. CDR3 in DNA: TGCAGTGCTAGACAGGGGAATAGGGCTGAAGCTTTCTTT.

The V gene is TRBV20-1, the J gene TRBJ2-5; 11 nucleotides align to TRBD2. Trimming removed 3 bases from V and 5 bases from J; junction bases left unmatched: 5. The CDR3 extends over 14 amino acids. Germline CDR1 is DFQATT and CDR2 is SNEGSKA (reference sequence). CDR3 sequence (DNA): TGCAGTGCTAGTAGCGGGGGGGCAGGGGAGACCCAGTACTTC. As protein: CSASSGGAGETQYF.

The chain has TRBV7-2 and TRBJ2-7, with 9 bases that match TRBD2. The germline gives CDR1 SGHTA, CDR2 FQGNSA. CDR3 length: 12 residues. Unmatched junction bases numbered 3, after V lost 5 bases and J lost 7 bases. CDR3: CASSEGLAEQYF. The CDR3 DNA reads as TGTGCCAGCAGCGAAGGACTAGCGGAGCAGTACTTC.

This clonotype has more than one count but fewer than ten. This chain connects TRBV29-1 to TRBJ2-7; TRBD1 or TRBD2 may be the D gene (6 bases each). The V and J ends lost 3 bases and 6 bases respectively, with 12 bases between them. The CDR3 spans 12 residues. The germline V gene has CDR1 SQVTM and CDR2 ANQGSEA. CDR3 DNA: TGCAGCGTTGACAGGGGAGGATCCGAGCAGTACTTC. Its translation is CSVDRGGSEQYF.

The J gene is TRBJ2-1, the V gene TRBV29-1; maybe TRBD2 (6 bases). V was cut by 7 bases and J by 10 bases, with 20 bases left in between. The CDR3 consists of 13 residues. Germline CDR1 is SQVTM and CDR2 is ANQGSEA. DNA for the CDR3: TGCAGCGGTATTCGGGACTCCGAAAGGGAGCAGTTCTTC. This gives the protein CSGIRDSEREQFF.

The chain joins TRBV20-1 to TRBJ2-7; 10 bases map to TRBD1. Germline CDR1 and CDR2: DFQATT and SNEGSKA (reference sequence). The V segment lost 3 bases and the J segment 0 bases; nucleotides outside the gene matches: 5. The CDR3 has 15 residues. The CDR3 spells CSASKGQGSSYEQYF. DNA of the CDR3: TGCAGTGCTAGTAAGGGACAGGGGAGCTCCTACGAGCAGTACTTC.

This clonotype was seen at least ten times. This sequence joins TRBV4-3 and TRBJ1-2; D is possibly TRBD1 (5 bases). V dropped 1 base and J dropped 8 bases, with 14 bases sitting between them. CDR1 is LGHNA and CDR2 is YSLEER in the germline V gene. This CDR3 has 14 residues. CDR3 region: CASSQVIAGRGYTF. The CDR3 DNA reads as TGCGCCAGCAGCCAAGTGATCGCAGGGAGAGGCTACACCTTC.

The V call is TRBV2, the J call TRBJ2-2, with 8 positions matching TRBD1. Trimming removed 10 bases from V and 6 bases from J; junction bases left unmatched: 13. CDR1 and CDR2 from the germline V gene are SNHLY and FYNNEI. The CDR3 is made up of 15 amino acids. The CDR3 nucleotides read TGTGCCATCGACCAGGACAGGGAGGCCCCCGGGGAGCTGTTTTTT. Translated, it gives CAIDQDREAPGELFF.

The rearrangement uses TRBV19 and TRBJ2-7, with D unclear. There are 14 residues in the CDR3. CDR1 LNHDA and CDR2 SQIVND come from the germline V gene (reference sequence). Trimming removed 6 bases at V and 0 bases at J, with 12 bases between. Here the CDR3 reads CASRLSAYSYEQYF. For the CDR3, the DNA is TGTGCCAGTAGATTATCCGCATACTCCTACGAGCAGTACTTC.